A selection of T cell receptor beta chains follows, all from one sample in a study of blood T cell repertoires in COVID-19. The repertoire was sequenced with immunoSEQ multiplex PCR; TCRdb's copy has only in-frame clones and lacks some. The data contain about 180,000 clones, 80% of them singletons. Material: PBMCs or T cells enriched from blood (not recorded which). The receptors come from a man in his fifties or sixties who had been exposed to COVID-19. CDR3s include the opening cysteine and the closing phenylalanine or tryptophan. A D gene is named only where the DNA matches it firmly. Only some rows state a clone size, as once, few, many or a class for expanded clones.

>-|TRBJ1-1|TRBV28|-
CASSLTMQYGAFF
TGTGCCAGCAGTTTGACTATGCAGTACGGGGCTTTCTTT
>TRBD2|TRBJ2-1|TRBV18|-
CASSPLSGIYNEQFF
TGTGCCAGCTCACCACTTAGCGGGATCTACAATGAGCAGTTCTTC
>-|TRBJ1-4|TRBV12-2|-
CASPKGPGTVSTNEKLFF
TGTGCAAGTCCCAAGGGCCCAGGGACTGTGTCAACTAATGAAAAACTGTTTTTT
>-|TRBJ2-4|TRBV3-1/TRBV3-2|-
CASSHGDTKKNIQYF
TGTGCCAGCAGCCACGGGGACACCAAAAAAAACATTCAGTACTTC
>TRBD2|TRBJ2-1|TRBV27|once
CASSASSGLYNEQFF
TGTGCCAGCAGTGCATCTAGCGGCCTCTACAATGAGCAGTTCTTC
>-|TRBJ2-5|TRBV7-2|-
CASSLAPGHLQETQYF
TGTGCCAGCAGCTTAGCCCCGGGACATCTCCAAGAGACCCAGTACTTC
>TRBD1|TRBJ1-1|TRBV27|-
CASRTGAVRTEAFF
TGTGCCAGCAGGACAGGGGCTGTTAGAACTGAAGCTTTCTTT
>TRBD1|TRBJ1-3|TRBV5-1|-
CASSPGQGFSGNTIYF
TGCGCCAGCAGCCCAGGACAGGGCTTCTCTGGAAACACCATATATTTT
>TRBD1|TRBJ1-1|TRBV18|-
CASSVDRGLGAFF
TGTGCCAGCTCCGTGGACAGGGGGCTGGGAGCTTTCTTT
>TRBD2|TRBJ2-7|TRBV20-1|-
CSASPLAGGPDEQYF
TGCAGTGCTAGTCCCCTGGCGGGAGGGCCCGACGAGCAGTACTTC
>-|TRBJ2-7|TRBV19|-
CASSPVSSYEQYF
TGTGCCAGTAGTCCCGTCAGCTCCTACGAGCAGTACTTC
>-|TRBJ1-4|TRBV10-3|-
CAISAGNDVEKLFF
TGTGCCATCAGTGCCGGGAACGATGTCGAAAAACTGTTTTTT
>TRBD2|TRBJ2-3|TRBV5-5|-
CASSLGASGSTDTQYF
TGTGCCAGCAGCTTGGGGGCTAGCGGGAGTACAGATACGCAGTATTTT
>-|TRBJ1-1|TRBV5-1|few
CASSTLQGNTEAFF
TGCGCCAGCAGCACCCTACAGGGCAATACTGAAGCTTTCTTT
>-|TRBJ1-2|TRBV29-1|few
CSVRDNNYGYTF
TGCAGCGTTCGGGACAATAACTATGGCTACACCTTC
>-|TRBJ1-2|TRBV19|-
CASSMRVNYGYTF
TGTGCCAGTAGTATGAGGGTTAACTATGGCTACACCTTC
>-|TRBJ1-5|TRBV4-1|-
CASSQEQQTNQPQHF
TGCGCCAGCAGCCAAGAACAACAGACCAATCAGCCCCAGCATTTT
>TRBD2|TRBJ2-7|TRBV28|-
CASSRGLADLSYEQYF
TGTGCCAGCAGTCGGGGACTAGCGGATCTCTCCTACGAGCAGTACTTC
>-|TRBJ2-7|TRBV29-1|-
CSVETTYGQYF
TGCAGCGTTGAAACGACTTACGGGCAGTACTTC
>TRBD2|TRBJ2-1|TRBV6-6|-
CASTVAGYNEQFF
TGTGCCAGCACCGTAGCGGGGTACAATGAGCAGTTCTTC
>TRBD2|TRBJ2-2|TRBV4-3|once
CASSSVSGRDTGELFF
TGCGCCAGCAGCTCAGTTAGCGGGAGGGACACCGGGGAGCTGTTTTTT
>-|TRBJ1-2|TRBV10-3|-
CAISELEGAGYGYTF
TGTGCCATCAGTGAGTTGGAGGGCGCAGGCTATGGCTACACCTTC
>-|TRBJ2-2|TRBV6-2/TRBV6-3|-
CASSVLSDTGELFF
TGTGCCAGCAGTGTCCTCTCCGACACCGGGGAGCTGTTTTTT
>-|TRBJ1-5|TRBV4-2|-
CASSPSQGGARQPQHF
TGTGCCAGCAGCCCCTCCCAAGGGGGGGCTCGGCAGCCCCAGCATTTT
>-|TRBJ1-4|TRBV9|-
CASSGGRSPGELFF
TGTGCCAGCAGCGGGGGGAGGAGCCCCGGAGAACTGTTTTTT
>TRBD2|TRBJ2-1|TRBV5-1|-
CASSFPASGNSYNEQFF
TGCGCCAGCAGCTTCCCGGCTAGCGGGAACTCCTACAATGAGCAGTTCTTC
>-|TRBJ1-2|TRBV12-3/TRBV12-4|-
CASSGFSGGYTF
TGTGCCAGCAGTGGCTTCTCTGGTGGCTACACCTTC
>-|TRBJ2-5|TRBV29-1|few
CSVEGGGVEETQYF
TGCAGCGTTGAAGGGGGAGGTGTTGAAGAGACCCAGTACTTC